This T cell receptor beta chain was captured in a study of T-cell reconstitution after alpha-beta-depleted transplantation in children. Whole-study findings and limits: At around two months after transplant, the alpha-beta T cells were reportedly derived from several hundred expanded clones that came from non-depleted graft cells. Most T-cell counts and diversity one year after the transplant came from T cells that were newly produced. After transplant, high TCRbeta diversity at day 60 in some patients arose from surviving recipient T cells and thymic progenitors.

As concerns this clonotype: The antigen is unknown.

Germline V gene sequence: CDR1 MNHEY, CDR2 SVGAGI. The CDR3 sequence is 16 residues long. The V segment lost 1 base and the J segment 7 bases; nucleotides outside the gene matches: 9. Preparation of the TCRbeta library was carried out with unique molecular identifiers. TCRdb passed the PCR reads through MiXCR, listing each CDR3 protein once. The data contain about a million distinct CDR3 sequences, roughly 29% of them seen just once; the ten biggest clones take up over 25%. The V and J genes are TRBV6-5 and TRBJ2-1; 8 bases agree with TRBD2. This sequence originates from a boy younger than two who had a stem cell transplant for SCID, so the T cells may come from the graft donor. The starting material was PBMCs, mostly from graft donor cells, obtained 360 days after TCRalphabeta/CD19-depleted stem cell transplant. CDR3 amino acids: CASSYFPGGPGNEQFF. The CDR3 region has the DNA TGTGCCAGCAGTTACTTTCCGGGGGGGCCGGGGAATGAGCAGTTCTTC.